This TCR beta chain derives from a study of neurological immune-mediated disorders. V lost 3 bases to trimming and J lost 2 bases, with 10 bases between them. CDR3 size: 13 residues. Germline loops: CDR1 DFQATT, CDR2 SNEGSKA (reference sequence). Note on this clonotype: Its antigen remains unknown. Since the CDR3 does not end with the conserved phenylalanine or tryptophan, this likely comes from a read error.

General observations from the study: No CDR3 amino acid sequences recurred among expanded clones across subjects, suggesting private repertoires in all groups.

Via MiXCR, TCRdb re-called the 5' RACE reads, giving one row per CDR3 protein. This sample carries 45,000 to 50,000 distinct CDR3 sequences, approximately 4.5% of them seen once, and the ten largest clones take 5.7%. The chain recombines TRBV20-1 with TRBJ1-2, with D possibly being TRBD1 (6 bases). Sequencing used PBMCs. The TCR originated in a woman aged 60-70 years with multiple sclerosis. For the CDR3, the DNA is TGCAGTGCTAGGGCTACAGGGAACTATGGCTACACCTAC. As protein: CSARATGNYGYTY.